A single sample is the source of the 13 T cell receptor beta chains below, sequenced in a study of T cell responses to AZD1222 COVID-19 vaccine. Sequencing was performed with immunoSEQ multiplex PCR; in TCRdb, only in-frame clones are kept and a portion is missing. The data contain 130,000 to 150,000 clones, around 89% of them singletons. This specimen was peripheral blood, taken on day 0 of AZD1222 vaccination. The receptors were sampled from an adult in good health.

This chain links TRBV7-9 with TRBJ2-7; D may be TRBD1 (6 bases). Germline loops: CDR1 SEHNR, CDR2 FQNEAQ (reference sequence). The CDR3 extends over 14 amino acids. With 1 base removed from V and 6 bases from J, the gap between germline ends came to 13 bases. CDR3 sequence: CASSLVGTSGEQYF. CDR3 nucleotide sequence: TGTGCCAGCAGCTTAGTGGGGACAAGCGGCGAGCAGTACTTC.

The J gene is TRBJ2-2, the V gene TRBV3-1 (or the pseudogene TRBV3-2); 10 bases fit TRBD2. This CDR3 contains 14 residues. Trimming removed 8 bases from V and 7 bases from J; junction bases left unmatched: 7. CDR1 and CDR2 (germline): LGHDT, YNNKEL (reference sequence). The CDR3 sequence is CASRAGGQHGELFF. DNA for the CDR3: TGTGCCAGCCGAGCGGGGGGGCAACACGGGGAGCTGTTTTTT.

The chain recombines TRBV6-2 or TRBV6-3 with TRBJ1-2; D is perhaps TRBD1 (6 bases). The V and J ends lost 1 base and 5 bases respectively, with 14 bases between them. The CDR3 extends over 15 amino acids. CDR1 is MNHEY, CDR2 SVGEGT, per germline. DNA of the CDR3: TGTGCCAGCAGTTACTATGGGGGCGACCCATATGGCTACACCTTC. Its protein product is CASSYYGGDPYGYTF.

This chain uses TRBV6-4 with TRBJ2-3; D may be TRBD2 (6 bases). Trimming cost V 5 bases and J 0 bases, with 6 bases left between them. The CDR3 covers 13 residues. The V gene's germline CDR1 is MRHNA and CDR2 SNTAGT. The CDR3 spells CASSSGSTDTQYF. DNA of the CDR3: TGTGCCAGCAGTAGCGGGAGCACAGATACGCAGTATTTT.

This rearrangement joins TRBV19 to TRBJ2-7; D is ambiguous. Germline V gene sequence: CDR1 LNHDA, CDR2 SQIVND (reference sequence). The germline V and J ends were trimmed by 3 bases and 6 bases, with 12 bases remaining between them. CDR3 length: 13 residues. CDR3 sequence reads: CASSIYSAGEQYF. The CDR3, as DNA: TGTGCCAGTAGTATCTACAGTGCTGGCGAGCAGTACTTC.

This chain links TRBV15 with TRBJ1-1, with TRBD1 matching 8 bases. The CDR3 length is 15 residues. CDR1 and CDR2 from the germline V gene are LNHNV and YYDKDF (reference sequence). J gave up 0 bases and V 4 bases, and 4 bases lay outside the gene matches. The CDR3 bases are TGTGCCACCAGCACCCGGGACAGGTTGAACACTGAAGCTTTCTTT. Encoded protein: CATSTRDRLNTEAFF.

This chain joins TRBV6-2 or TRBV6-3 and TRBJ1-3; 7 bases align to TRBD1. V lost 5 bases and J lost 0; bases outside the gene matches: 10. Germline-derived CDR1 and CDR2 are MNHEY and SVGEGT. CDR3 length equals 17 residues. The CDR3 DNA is TGTGCCAGCAGTCCCCGGACAGGCGCCTACTCTGGAAACACCATATATTTT. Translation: CASSPRTGAYSGNTIYF.

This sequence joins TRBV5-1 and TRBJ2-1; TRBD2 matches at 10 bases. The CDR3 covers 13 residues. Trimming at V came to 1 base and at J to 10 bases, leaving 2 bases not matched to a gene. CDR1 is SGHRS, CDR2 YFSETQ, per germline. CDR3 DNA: TGCGCCAGCAGCTTGAATAGCGGGAGGGAGCAGTTCTTC. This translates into CASSLNSGREQFF.

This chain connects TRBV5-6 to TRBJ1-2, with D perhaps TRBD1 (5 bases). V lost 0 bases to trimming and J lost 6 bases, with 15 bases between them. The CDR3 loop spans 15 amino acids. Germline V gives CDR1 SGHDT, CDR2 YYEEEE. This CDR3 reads CASSLVPGWEDGYTF. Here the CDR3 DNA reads TGTGCCAGCAGCTTGGTTCCAGGGTGGGAAGATGGCTACACCTTC.

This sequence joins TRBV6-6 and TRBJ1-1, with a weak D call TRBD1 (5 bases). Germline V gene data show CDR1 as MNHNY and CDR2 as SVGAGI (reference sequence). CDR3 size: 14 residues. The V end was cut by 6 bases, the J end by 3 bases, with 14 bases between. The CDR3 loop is CASRPYGGDTEAFF. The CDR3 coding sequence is TGTGCCAGCAGACCCTACGGGGGTGACACTGAAGCTTTCTTT.

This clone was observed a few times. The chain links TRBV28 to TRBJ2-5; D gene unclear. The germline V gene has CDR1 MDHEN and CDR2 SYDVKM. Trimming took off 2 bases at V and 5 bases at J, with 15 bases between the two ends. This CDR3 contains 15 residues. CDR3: CASSLNDALRETQYF. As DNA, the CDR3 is TGTGCCAGCAGTTTAAACGACGCCCTGAGGGAGACCCAGTACTTC. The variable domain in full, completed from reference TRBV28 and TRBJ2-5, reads DVKVTQSSRYLVKRTGEKVFLECVQDMDHENMFWYRQDPGLGLRLIYFSYDVKMKEKGDIPEGYSVSREKKERFSLILESASTNQTSMYLCASSLNDALRETQYFGPGTRLLVL.

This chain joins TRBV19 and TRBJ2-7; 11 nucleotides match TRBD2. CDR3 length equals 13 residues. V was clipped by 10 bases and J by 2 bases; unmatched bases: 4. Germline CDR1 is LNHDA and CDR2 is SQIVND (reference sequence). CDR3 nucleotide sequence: TGTGCCACCGGGACTAGCGGACCCTACGAGCAGTACTTC. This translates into CATGTSGPYEQYF.

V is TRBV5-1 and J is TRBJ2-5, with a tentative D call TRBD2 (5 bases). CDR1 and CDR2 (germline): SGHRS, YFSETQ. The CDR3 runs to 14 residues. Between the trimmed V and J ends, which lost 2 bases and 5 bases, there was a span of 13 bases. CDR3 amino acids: CASSLSGLGETQYF. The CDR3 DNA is TGCGCCAGCAGCTTATCGGGGTTGGGCGAGACCCAGTACTTC. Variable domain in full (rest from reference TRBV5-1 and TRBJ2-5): KAGVTQTPRYLIKTRGQQVTLSCSPISGHRSVSWYQQTPGQGLQFLFEYFSETQRNKGNFPGRFSGRQFSNSRSEMNVSTLELGDSALYLCASSLSGLGETQYFGPGTRLLVL.